Presented here are 13 T cell receptor beta chains from one specimen sequenced in a study of T cells after yellow fever vaccination. From the 5' RACE reads, TCRdb called clonotypes with MiXCR, one entry per CDR3 protein. The data show 240,000 or so distinct CDR3 sequences, less than 9% seen once. Sequencing used CD4+ T cells sorted from PBMCs, obtained 15 days after the yellow fever booster vaccination. These receptors all come from a young man who received the YFV17D yellow fever vaccine.

There are a few counts of this clonotype. This sequence joins TRBV20-1 and TRBJ2-5; 12 bases fit TRBD2. Germline V gene lookup returns CDR1 DFQATT and CDR2 SNEGSKA (reference sequence). J lost 4 bases, V lost 0 bases, and 6 bases had no gene match. The CDR3 loop spans 16 amino acids. The CDR3 nucleotides read TGCAGTGCTAGAGATCTAGCGGGAGGGCCTAGAGAGACCCAGTACTTC. Its translation is CSARDLAGGPRETQYF.

This clonotype was seen more than once but under ten times. The chain couples TRBV18 to TRBJ2-7; D ambiguous. Germline CDR1 reads KGHSH; CDR2 reads LQKENI. This CDR3 region has 13 residues. V shed 5 bases and J shed 5 bases, with 13 bases lying between them. For the CDR3, the DNA is TGTGCCAGCTCAACATATCCGTCGGACGAGCAGTACTTC. The encoded protein is CASSTYPSDEQYF.

The genes are TRBV20-1 and TRBJ1-6; D is ambiguous. V was clipped by 0 bases and J by 8 bases, with 8 bases between them. CDR1 and CDR2 from the germline V gene are DFQATT and SNEGSKA (reference sequence). The CDR3 totals 13 residues. The CDR3 protein is CSARDAVHSPLHF. The CDR3, as DNA: TGCAGTGCTAGAGATGCCGTGCATTCACCCCTCCACTTT.

This clonotype was picked up many times. The CDR3 spells CASMWRYNEQFF. CDR3 nucleotide sequence: TGTGCCAGCATGTGGCGGTACAATGAGCAGTTCTTC. The V gene is TRBV6-1, the J gene TRBJ2-1; D is unresolved. The germline V gene encodes CDR1 MNHNS and CDR2 SASEGT. The CDR3 sequence is 12 residues long. The V gene lost 7 bases and the J gene lost 4 bases, with 8 bases spanning the gap.

In this sample, this clonotype turned up many times. The chain employs TRBV27 and TRBJ2-3; D not certain. CDR1 and CDR2 (germline): MNHEY, SMNVEV (reference sequence). The length of the CDR3 is 14 residues. V was trimmed by 4 bases and J by 1 base, leaving 9 bases between them. The CDR3 reads CASSSPSGTDTQYF. CDR3 coding DNA: TGTGCCAGCAGTTCACCCTCGGGCACAGATACGCAGTATTTT.

This clonotype was observed a handful of times. The genes are TRBV20-1 and TRBJ2-3; 7 positions agree with TRBD2. V trimming: 4 bases; J trimming: 5 bases; junction bases outside the gene matches: 3. Germline V gene data show CDR1 as DFQATT and CDR2 as SNEGSKA (reference sequence). The CDR3 is 12 residues long. CDR3 sequence reads: CSATASGDTQYF. CDR3 nucleotide sequence: TGCAGTGCTACTGCTAGCGGAGATACGCAGTATTTT.

This clonotype occurred a few times. The V call is TRBV20-1, the J call TRBJ1-3; D unclear. V was cut by 4 bases and J by 0 bases, with 4 bases left in between. This CDR3 is built from 12 residues. The germline V gene encodes CDR1 DFQATT and CDR2 SNEGSKA (reference sequence). CDR3 nucleotide sequence: TGCAGTGCTAAGGGCTCTGGAAACACCATATATTTT. This codes for CSAKGSGNTIYF.

The chain carries TRBV20-1 and TRBJ2-1; 10 bases are a match to TRBD2. Germline CDR1 is DFQATT and CDR2 is SNEGSKA (reference sequence). CDR3 length equals 19 residues. V was pared by 0 bases and J by 4 bases, with 15 bases of the junction left unmatched. The CDR3 DNA follows: TGCAGTGCTAGAGATGTGGAGGCCCAGCGGGAGGGCGCTTACAATGAGCAGTTCTTC. It specifies CSARDVEAQREGAYNEQFF.

The chain recombines TRBV10-3 with TRBJ2-3; tentatively, D is TRBD2 (6 bases). The V and J ends lost 0 bases and 8 bases respectively, with 12 bases between them. Germline lookup yields CDR1 ENHRY and CDR2 SYGVKD. The CDR3 extends over 14 amino acids. As DNA, the CDR3 is TGTGCCATCAGTGAGTCGACTGTGGGGGGTACGCAGTATTTT. Protein sequence: CAISESTVGGTQYF.

This clonotype was counted only a few times. The chain employs TRBV11-2 and TRBJ2-7, with D perhaps assigned TRBD1 or TRBD2 (6 bases each). CDR3 size: 13 residues. The V and J ends lost 8 bases and 6 bases respectively, with 17 bases between them. Looked up from germline, CDR1 is SGHAT and CDR2 is FQNNGV. CDR3 coding DNA: TGTGCCAGCCTACTAAACGGGGGCTCCGAGCAGTACTTC. Its translation is CASLLNGGSEQYF. Using reference TRBV11-2 and TRBJ2-7 for the parts outside the CDR3, the full variable domain is EAGVAQSPRYKIIEKRQSVAFWCNPISGHATLYWYQQILGQGPKLLIQFQNNGVVDDSQLPKDRFSAERLKGVDSTLKIQPAKLEDSAVYLCASLLNGGSEQYFGPGTRLTVT.

This clonotype occurred a few times. CDR3 residues: CASSLTAGNTIYF. The CDR3 bases are TGTGCCAGCAGTTTAACAGCTGGAAACACCATATATTTT. The chain couples TRBV28 to TRBJ1-3, with D unresolved. V was shortened by 2 bases and J by 2 bases, with 4 bases between the two germline ends. This CDR3 region has 13 residues. From germline, CDR1 is MDHEN and CDR2 SYDVKM.

The chain uses TRBV6-1 and TRBJ2-7; possible D gene TRBD1, 6 bases. The CDR3 runs to 13 residues. V was cut by 6 bases and J by 6 bases, with 15 bases left in between. The V gene's germline CDR1 is MNHNS and CDR2 SASEGT. CDR3 sequence reads: CASSLQGLGEQYF. Written as DNA, the CDR3 is TGTGCCAGCAGCCTACAGGGTTTGGGCGAGCAGTACTTC.

The sample holds many counts of this clonotype. The CDR3 sequence is CASSLAGGARETQYF. Here the CDR3 DNA reads TGCGCCAGCAGCTTGGCCGGGGGGGCCCGAGAGACCCAGTACTTC. The rearrangement links TRBV5-1 to TRBJ2-5; TRBD2 matches 8 bases. The CDR3 is 15 amino acids. Germline values: CDR1 SGHRS, CDR2 YFSETQ. V dropped 0 bases and J dropped 4; count of bases not matched to a gene: 5. Based on the CDR3 plus reference TRBV5-1 and TRBJ2-5, the full variable domain is KAGVTQTPRYLIKTRGQQVTLSCSPISGHRSVSWYQQTPGQGLQFLFEYFSETQRNKGNFPGRFSGRQFSNSRSEMNVSTLELGDSALYLCASSLAGGARETQYFGPGTRLLVL.